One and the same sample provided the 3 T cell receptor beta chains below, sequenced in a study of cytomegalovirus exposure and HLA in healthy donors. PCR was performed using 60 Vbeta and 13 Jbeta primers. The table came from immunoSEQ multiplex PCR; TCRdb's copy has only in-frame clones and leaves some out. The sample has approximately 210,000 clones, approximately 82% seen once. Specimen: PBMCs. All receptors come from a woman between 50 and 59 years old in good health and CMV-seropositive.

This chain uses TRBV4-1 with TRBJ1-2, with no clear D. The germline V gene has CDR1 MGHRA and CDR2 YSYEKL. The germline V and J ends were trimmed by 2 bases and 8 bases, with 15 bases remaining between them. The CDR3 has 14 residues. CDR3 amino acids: CASSQNPLTGGYTF. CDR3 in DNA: TGCGCCAGCAGCCAAAACCCCCTTACGGGGGGCTACACCTTC.

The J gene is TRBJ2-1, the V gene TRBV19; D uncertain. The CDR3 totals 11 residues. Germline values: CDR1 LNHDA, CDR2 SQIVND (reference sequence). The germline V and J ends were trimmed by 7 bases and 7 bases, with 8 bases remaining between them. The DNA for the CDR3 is TGTGCCAGTAAGCAGCGTAATGAGCAGTTCTTC. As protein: CASKQRNEQFF.

The CDR3 loop reads CASSRTGGNNQPQHF. Written as DNA, the CDR3 is TGTGCCAGTAGTAGAACAGGGGGGAATAATCAGCCCCAGCATTTT. The chain links TRBV19 to TRBJ1-5; 8 nucleotides match TRBD1. The CDR3 covers 15 residues. V gave up 4 bases and J gave up 4 bases; unmatched junction bases: 6. Per germline, CDR1 LNHDA and CDR2 SQIVND (reference sequence).